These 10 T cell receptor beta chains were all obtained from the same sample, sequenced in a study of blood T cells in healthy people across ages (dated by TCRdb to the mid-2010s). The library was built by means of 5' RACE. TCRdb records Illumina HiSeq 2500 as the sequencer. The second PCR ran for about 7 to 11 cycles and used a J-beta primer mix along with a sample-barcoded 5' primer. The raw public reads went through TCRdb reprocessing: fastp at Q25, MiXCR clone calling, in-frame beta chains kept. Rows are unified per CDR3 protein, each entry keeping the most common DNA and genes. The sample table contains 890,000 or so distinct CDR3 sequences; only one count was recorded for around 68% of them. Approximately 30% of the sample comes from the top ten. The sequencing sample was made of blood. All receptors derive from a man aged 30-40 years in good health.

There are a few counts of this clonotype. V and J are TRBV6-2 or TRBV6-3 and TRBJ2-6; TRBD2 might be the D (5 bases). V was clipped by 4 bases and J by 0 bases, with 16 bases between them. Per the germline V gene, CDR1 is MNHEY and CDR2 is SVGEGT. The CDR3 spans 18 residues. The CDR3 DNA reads TGTGCCAGCAGTTCATTGCCCGGACTGCTCTCTGGGGCCAACGTCCTGACTTTC. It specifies CASSSLPGLLSGANVLTF.

The DNA of the CDR3 is TGTGCCAGCAGCCAAGGAGTGGCCGGGGGCAATCAGCCCCAGCATTTT. Its translation is CASSQGVAGGNQPQHF. This chain joins TRBV4-2 and TRBJ1-5; no clear D gene. The CDR3 is 16 residues long. The germline V gene encodes CDR1 LGHNA and CDR2 YNFKEQ. Between the trimmed V and J ends, which lost 1 base and 2 bases, there was a span of 12 bases.

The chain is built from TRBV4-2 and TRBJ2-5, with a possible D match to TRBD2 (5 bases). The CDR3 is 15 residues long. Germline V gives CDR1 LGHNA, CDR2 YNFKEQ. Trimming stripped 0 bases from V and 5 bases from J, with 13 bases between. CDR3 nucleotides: TGTGCCAGCAGCCAAGAGAGGGTGTTACAGGAGACCCAGTACTTC. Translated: CASSQERVLQETQYF.

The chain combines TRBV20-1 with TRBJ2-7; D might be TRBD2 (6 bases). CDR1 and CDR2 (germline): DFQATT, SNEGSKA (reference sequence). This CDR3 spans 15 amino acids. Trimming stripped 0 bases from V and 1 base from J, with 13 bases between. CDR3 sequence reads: CSARDGSSGSYEQYF. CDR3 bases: TGCAGTGCTAGAGATGGTAGTAGCGGTTCCTACGAGCAGTACTTC.

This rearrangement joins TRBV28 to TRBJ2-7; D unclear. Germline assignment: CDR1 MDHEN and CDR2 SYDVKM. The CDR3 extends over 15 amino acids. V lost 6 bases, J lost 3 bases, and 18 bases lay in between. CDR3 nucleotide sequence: TGTGCCAGCAGCTCAATTTTGGGCAGTTACTACGAGCAGTACTTC. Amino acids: CASSSILGSYYEQYF.

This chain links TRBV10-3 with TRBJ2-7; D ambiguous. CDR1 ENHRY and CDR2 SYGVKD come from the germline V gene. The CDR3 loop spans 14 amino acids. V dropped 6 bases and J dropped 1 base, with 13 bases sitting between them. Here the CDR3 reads CAIRQAHGSYEQYF. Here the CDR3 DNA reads TGTGCCATCAGACAAGCACACGGTTCCTACGAGCAGTACTTC.

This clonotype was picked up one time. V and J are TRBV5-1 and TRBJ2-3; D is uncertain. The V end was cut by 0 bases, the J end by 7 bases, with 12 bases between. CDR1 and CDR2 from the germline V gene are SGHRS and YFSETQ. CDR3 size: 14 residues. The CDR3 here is CASSLDVGWHTQYF. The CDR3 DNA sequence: TGCGCCAGCAGCTTGGATGTGGGTTGGCATACGCAGTATTTT.

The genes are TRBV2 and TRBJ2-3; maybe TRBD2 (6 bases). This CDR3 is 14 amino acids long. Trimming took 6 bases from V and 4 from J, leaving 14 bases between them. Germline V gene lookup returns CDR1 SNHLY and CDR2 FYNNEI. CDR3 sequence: CASRPPWGADTQYF. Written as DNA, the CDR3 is TGTGCCAGCAGGCCCCCCTGGGGGGCAGATACGCAGTATTTT.

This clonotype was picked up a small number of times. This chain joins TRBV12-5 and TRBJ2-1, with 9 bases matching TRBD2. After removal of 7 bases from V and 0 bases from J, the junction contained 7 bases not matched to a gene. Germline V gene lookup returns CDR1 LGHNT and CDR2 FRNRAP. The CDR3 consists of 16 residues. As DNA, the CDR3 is TGTGCTAGTGCCGATAGCGGGGGAAGCTCCTACAATGAGCAGTTCTTC. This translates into CASADSGGSSYNEQFF.

CDR3 bases: TGTGCCAGCAGCATATATAGCGGCGCCTACGAGCAGTACTTC. Its translation: CASSIYSGAYEQYF. The V gene is TRBV7-2, the J gene TRBJ2-7; a possible D gene is TRBD2 (6 bases). Germline V CDR1 and CDR2: SGHTA, FQGNSA. Trimming pared 5 bases from V and 2 bases from J, leaving 13 bases between. The CDR3 loop spans 14 amino acids.